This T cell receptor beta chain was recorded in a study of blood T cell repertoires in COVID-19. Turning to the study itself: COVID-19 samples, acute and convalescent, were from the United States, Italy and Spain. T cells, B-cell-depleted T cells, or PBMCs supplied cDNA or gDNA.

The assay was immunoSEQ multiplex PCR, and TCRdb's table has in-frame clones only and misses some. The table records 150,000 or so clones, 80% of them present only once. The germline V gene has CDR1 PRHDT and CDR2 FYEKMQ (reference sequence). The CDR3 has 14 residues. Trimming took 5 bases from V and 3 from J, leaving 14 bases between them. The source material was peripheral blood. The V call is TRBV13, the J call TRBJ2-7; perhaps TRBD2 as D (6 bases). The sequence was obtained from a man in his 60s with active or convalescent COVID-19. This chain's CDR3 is CASSPRSSGYEQYF. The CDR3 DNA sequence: TGTGCCAGCAGCCCCCGCAGTAGCGGCTACGAGCAGTACTTC.